These T cell receptor beta chains were read from a single sample in a study of T cells in Graves' hyperthyroidism and ophthalmopathy. TCRdb fed the multiplex PCR reads into MiXCR, producing one record per CDR3 protein. The data hold about 200,000 distinct CDR3 sequences, with about 17% observed a single time. Sequenced material: blood. Source of these receptors: a woman aged 50 to 60 with Graves' hyperthyroidism. CDR3s leave out the opening cysteine and the closing phenylalanine or tryptophan.

v_gene: TRBV4-2
j_gene: TRBJ1-5
CDR3aa: ASSQEWGGGQPQH

v_gene: TRBV20-1
j_gene: TRBJ2-7
CDR3aa: SATHPRARYYEQY

v_gene: TRBV11-1
j_gene: TRBJ2-3
CDR3aa: ASSLDKTYTDTQY

v_gene: TRBV6-1
j_gene: TRBJ1-2
CDR3aa: ASRTGQDGYT

v_gene: TRBV9
j_gene: TRBJ2-2
CDR3aa: ASSVGIAVDGELF

v_gene: TRBV24-1
j_gene: TRBJ1-2
CDR3aa: ATSDPRQGTANYGYT

v_gene: TRBV20-1
j_gene: TRBJ1-1
CDR3aa: SASTGRDTEAF

v_gene: TRBV19
j_gene: TRBJ1-6
CDR3aa: ASSTGQAIH

v_gene: TRBV12-3/TRBV12-4
j_gene: TRBJ2-7
CDR3aa: ASSLGDSLGEQY

v_gene: TRBV5-1
j_gene: TRBJ2-5
CDR3aa: ASSSRGIGETQY

v_gene: TRBV24-1
j_gene: TRBJ2-1
CDR3aa: ATSDWTGGAGVNEQF

v_gene: TRBV2
j_gene: TRBJ2-5
CDR3aa: ASSIRSGLEETQY